This T cell receptor beta chain was sequenced in a study of T cell responses to AZD1222 COVID-19 vaccine. As for this clone: No antigen is known for it.

Findings and caveats of the study: The donors showed a predominance of white British ancestry and of females, with possible underestimation of clonal diversity. Spike-specific TCR depth and breadth grew after two AZD1222 doses. Baseline seropositivity occurred in only a handful of AZD1222 recipients. Close to half of spike-specific TCRs reportedly recognize unmutated variant regions.

The CDR3 is made up of 17 amino acids. V dropped 4 bases and J dropped 1; count of bases not matched to a gene: 6. Per germline, CDR1 LNHDA and CDR2 SQIVND (reference sequence). Produced via immunoSEQ multiplex PCR; TCRdb's table is partial and in-frame only. The sample includes some 200,000 clones, roughly nine tenths of them seen just once. The starting material was peripheral blood, obtained 28 days after the second AZD1222 dose. This clonotype was sampled from an adult who received the AZD1222 COVID-19 vaccine. The chain recombines TRBV19 with TRBJ2-5; TRBD2 matches at 13 bases. As DNA, the CDR3 is TGTGCCAGTAGTACTGGGACTAGCGGGGTCCTCCAAGAGACCCAGTACTTC. This codes for CASSTGTSGVLQETQYF.